Below, 29 T cell receptor beta chains from the same sample are listed, as sequenced in a study of blood T cell repertoires in COVID-19. The data were produced by immunoSEQ multiplex PCR, yet TCRdb's version contains in-frame clones alone and is incomplete. The sample contains a few hundred thousand clones, roughly 83% of which appear only once. The material sequenced was peripheral blood. Every receptor here comes from a man older than 75 with acute or convalescent COVID-19.

This clone came up a few times. The gene calls are TRBV30 and TRBJ1-6; 8 bases are a match to TRBD1. The CDR3 is made up of 16 amino acids. In germline, CDR1 is GTSNPN, CDR2 SVGIG (reference sequence). V dropped 1 base and J dropped 10; count of bases not matched to a gene: 12. CDR3 DNA: TGTGCCTGGAGTGCTCAGATGACAGGGGTCCGCTCACCCCTCCACTTT. Its translation is CAWSAQMTGVRSPLHF.

The chain joins TRBV28 to TRBJ2-2; possibly TRBD1 for D (6 bases). With 7 bases removed from V and 8 bases from J, the gap between germline ends came to 20 bases. Looked up from germline, CDR1 is MDHEN and CDR2 is SYDVKM. The CDR3 sequence is 15 residues long. DNA of the CDR3: TGTGCCAGCACCAACCTGGGCAGGGGATCTGGGGAGCTGTTTTTT. Translating it yields CASTNLGRGSGELFF.

This chain uses TRBV9 with TRBJ1-2; TRBD1 matches 7 bases. Germline V gene data show CDR1 as SGDLS and CDR2 as YYNGEE. Unmatched junction bases numbered 9, after V lost 2 bases and J lost 5 bases. This CDR3 is built from 15 residues. The CDR3 is CASSVHRDSLYGYTF. The CDR3 region has the DNA TGTGCCAGCAGCGTCCACCGGGACAGCTTGTATGGCTACACCTTC. The full variable domain, completed using reference TRBV9 and TRBJ1-2, is DSGVTQTPKHLITATGQRVTLRCSPRSGDLSVYWYQQSLDQGLQFLIQYYNGEERAKGNILERFSAQQFPDLHSELNLSSLELGDSALYFCASSVHRDSLYGYTFGSGTRLTVV.

This clone has only a few counts. The V gene is TRBV5-4, the J gene TRBJ2-7; a weak D match, TRBD2 (7 bases). Germline values: CDR1 SGHNT, CDR2 YYREEE (reference sequence). V lost 4 bases to trimming and J lost 3 bases, with 20 bases between them. The CDR3 covers 16 residues. CDR3 protein: CASSLGGASGGYEQYF. The CDR3 nucleotides read TGTGCCAGCAGCCTTGGGGGGGCTTCTGGAGGCTACGAGCAGTACTTC.

The chain joins TRBV7-2 to TRBJ1-4; D is possibly TRBD1 (6 bases). Germline CDR1 SGHTA, CDR2 FQGNSA. The CDR3 contains 15 residues. Between the trimmed V and J ends, which lost 5 bases and 3 bases, there was a span of 13 bases. CDR3 coding DNA: TGTGCCAGCAGCGTACAACAGGGAGCTAATGAAAAACTGTTTTTT. Its translation: CASSVQQGANEKLFF.

This chain uses TRBV4-1 with TRBJ2-7, with D possibly matching TRBD1 (6 bases). CDR1 is MGHRA, CDR2 YSYEKL, per germline. V shed 4 bases and J shed 1 base, with 14 bases lying between them. This CDR3 spans 15 amino acids. The CDR3 protein is CASSPQGPLSYEQYF. CDR3 in DNA: TGCGCCAGCAGCCCACAGGGCCCCCTGTCCTACGAGCAGTACTTC.

This clone was seen just once. The chain uses TRBV4-1 and TRBJ1-6; D remains ambiguous. Trimming removed 0 bases from V and 5 bases from J, with 11 bases in between. The CDR3 runs 16 residues. Germline V gene data show CDR1 as MGHRA and CDR2 as YSYEKL. The CDR3 nucleotides are TGCGCCAGCAGCCAAGATCACTCCCCTAATAATTCACCCCTCCACTTT. This gives the protein CASSQDHSPNNSPLHF.

This chain connects TRBV11-2 to TRBJ2-1; 8 nucleotides line up with TRBD2. Germline V CDR1 and CDR2: SGHAT, FQNNGV. This CDR3 spans 15 amino acids. V dropped 1 base and J dropped 7; count of bases not matched to a gene: 6. The CDR3 protein is CASSLAAGVLNEQFF. In DNA form, the CDR3 reads TGTGCCAGCAGCTTAGCAGCGGGAGTATTAAATGAGCAGTTCTTC.

The rearrangement joins TRBV6-6 to TRBJ1-6; D gene uncertain. CDR3 length equals 14 residues. Per germline, CDR1 MNHNY and CDR2 SVGAGI (reference sequence). V was pared by 2 bases and J by 7 bases, with 9 bases between. This CDR3 is CASSYVEGNSPLHF. The DNA of the CDR3 is TGTGCCAGCAGTTACGTAGAGGGAAATTCACCCCTCCACTTT.

V and J are TRBV20-1 and TRBJ1-6, with D possibly TRBD1 on 5 matching bases. This CDR3 contains 14 residues. V was cut by 3 bases and J by 5 bases, with 11 bases left in between. In germline, CDR1 is DFQATT, CDR2 SNEGSKA (reference sequence). Here the CDR3 DNA reads TGCAGTGCTAGTCCTGACAGCAATAATTCACCCCTCCACTTT. Residues: CSASPDSNNSPLHF.

The V call is TRBV10-3, the J call TRBJ1-1; 9 nucleotides line up with TRBD1. The CDR3 loop spans 14 amino acids. V shed 6 bases and J 0 bases; nucleotides not matched to a gene: 2. Germline values: CDR1 ENHRY, CDR2 SYGVKD. The CDR3 loop is CAIRDRGVNTEAFF. The CDR3 DNA sequence: TGTGCCATCAGAGACAGGGGGGTGAACACTGAAGCTTTCTTT.

The chain is built from TRBV7-2 and TRBJ2-5; TRBD2 agrees at 10 bases. This CDR3 has 19 amino acids. The trim removed 1 base at V and 5 bases at J, leaving 16 bases unmatched. Germline V gene data show CDR1 as SGHTA and CDR2 as FQGNSA. CDR3 DNA sequence: TGTGCCAGCAGCTTAGAGAGGGTAGCGGGAGGCACCGCTTATGAGACCCAGTACTTC. Translation: CASSLERVAGGTAYETQYF.

V is TRBV7-9 and J is TRBJ2-1; 14 nucleotides align to TRBD2. Germline V CDR1 and CDR2: SEHNR, FQNEAQ (reference sequence). Trimming cost V 5 bases and J 6 bases; bases outside gene matches: 9. The CDR3 length is 17 residues. Here the CDR3 reads CASSPGTSGRGRNEQFF. CDR3 sequence (DNA): TGTGCCAGCAGCCCTGGGACTAGCGGGAGAGGGCGCAATGAGCAGTTCTTC.

CDR3 protein: CASTLRVIAALNEQFF. In DNA, the CDR3 is TGTGCTAGTACCCTGAGGGTAATAGCGGCCCTCAATGAGCAGTTCTTC. The V gene is TRBV12-5, the J gene TRBJ2-1; perhaps TRBD2 as D (6 bases). The CDR3 spans 16 residues. With 8 bases removed from V and 6 bases from J, the gap between germline ends came to 23 bases. The germline V gene encodes CDR1 LGHNT and CDR2 FRNRAP.

The chain links TRBV3-1 (or the pseudogene TRBV3-2) to TRBJ1-2; D is ambiguous. The V and J ends lost 1 base and 8 bases respectively, with 5 bases between them. In germline, CDR1 is LGHDT, CDR2 YNNKEL (reference sequence). CDR3 length equals 11 residues. CDR3 region: CASSQGPGYTF. CDR3 in DNA: TGTGCCAGCAGCCAAGGGCCCGGCTACACCTTC.

V usage is TRBV6-1 and J usage is TRBJ2-3; tentatively, D is TRBD2 (6 bases). V lost 4 bases and J 0 bases, leaving 14 bases between the germline ends. This CDR3 contains 16 residues. The germline V gene encodes CDR1 MNHNS and CDR2 SASEGT. CDR3 coding DNA: TGTGCCAGCAGTGCCTCAGGGAGGCGGAGCACAGATACGCAGTATTTT. Its translation is CASSASGRRSTDTQYF.

This sequence joins TRBV6-5 and TRBJ1-5, with 9 bases fitting TRBD1. V lost 5 bases and J lost 5; bases outside the gene matches: 7. Germline V gives CDR1 MNHEY, CDR2 SVGAGI. CDR3 length: 15 amino acids. The CDR3 region is CASSKLTGGDQPQHF. The CDR3 bases are TGTGCCAGCAGTAAATTGACAGGGGGTGATCAGCCCCAGCATTTT.

The V gene is TRBV7-2, the J gene TRBJ2-2; 8 positions agree with TRBD1. CDR1 SGHTA and CDR2 FQGNSA come from the germline V gene. The junction had 7 bases not matched to a gene; V was cut back by 5 bases and J by 5 bases. CDR3 length: 15 residues. The CDR3 region is CASSLDHRGTGELFF. CDR3 nucleotide sequence: TGTGCCAGCAGCCTGGACCACAGGGGGACCGGGGAGCTGTTTTTT.

The chain uses TRBV7-9 and TRBJ2-7; possible D gene TRBD1, 5 bases. The CDR3 covers 12 residues. V was pared by 5 bases and J by 2 bases, with 7 bases between. Germline assignment: CDR1 SEHNR and CDR2 FQNEAQ (reference sequence). For the CDR3, the DNA is TGTGCCAGCAGCAGACAGACCTACGAGCAGTACTTC. Its protein product is CASSRQTYEQYF.

The chain recombines TRBV3-1 (or the pseudogene TRBV3-2) with TRBJ2-1; D is undetermined. This CDR3 is 13 amino acids long. Trimming cost V 1 base and J 3 bases, with 4 bases left between them. Per the germline V gene, CDR1 is LGHDT and CDR2 is YNNKEL (reference sequence). DNA of the CDR3: TGTGCCAGCAGCCAAGGCTACTACAATGAGCAGTTCTTC. Amino acid sequence: CASSQGYYNEQFF.

This clone showed up many times. The chain has TRBV6-4 and TRBJ2-1; 12 bases fit TRBD2. J gave up 10 bases and V 3 bases, and 7 bases lay outside the gene matches. This CDR3 region has 15 residues. CDR1 is MRHNA and CDR2 is SNTAGT in the germline V gene. DNA for the CDR3: TGTGCCAGCAGTGAATCTCTAGCGGGAGGGCGGGAGCAGTTCTTC. It translates to CASSESLAGGREQFF.

The V gene is TRBV7-9, the J gene TRBJ2-2, with TRBD1 matching 9 bases. Germline loops: CDR1 SEHNR, CDR2 FQNEAQ (reference sequence). Unmatched junction bases numbered 1, after V lost 1 base and J lost 1 base. The CDR3 is 16 residues long. CDR3 protein: CASSLVGQGNTGELFF. In nucleotides, the CDR3 is TGTGCCAGCAGCTTAGTGGGACAGGGGAACACCGGGGAGCTGTTTTTT.

This clone occurred once. This may arise from a read error, as a much more abundant clone is one base away. Distinct nucleotide sequences in the sample also encode this CDR3. This sequence joins TRBV3-1 (or the pseudogene TRBV3-2) and TRBJ2-7; TRBD1 is a possible D gene (5 bases). Per the germline V gene, CDR1 is LGHDT and CDR2 is YNNKEL (reference sequence). The CDR3 has 14 residues. Written as DNA, the CDR3 is TGTGCCAGCAGCCAAGGGACACCTTCCTACGAGCAGTATTTC. Protein product: CASSQGTPSYEQYF.

This sequence joins TRBV7-9 and TRBJ2-1; TRBD2 might be the D (5 bases). This CDR3 comprises 14 residues. Looked up from germline, CDR1 is SEHNR and CDR2 is FQNEAQ (reference sequence). With 2 bases removed from V and 0 bases from J, the gap between germline ends came to 5 bases. Here the CDR3 DNA reads TGTGCCAGCAGCTTACGGGGCTCCTACAATGAGCAGTTCTTC. Translating gives CASSLRGSYNEQFF. Looking up the rest from reference TRBV7-9 and TRBJ2-1 gives the full variable domain: DTGVSQNPRHKITKRGQNVTFRCDPISEHNRLYWYRQTLGQGPEFLTYFQNEAQLEKSRLLSDRFSAERPKGSFSTLEIQRTEQGDSAMYLCASSLRGSYNEQFFGPGTRLTVL.

The V and J genes are TRBV2 and TRBJ1-5; TRBD1 aligns across 8 bases. This CDR3 region has 13 residues. Germline V gives CDR1 SNHLY, CDR2 FYNNEI. Trimming at V came to 6 bases and at J to 7 bases, leaving 5 bases not matched to a gene. CDR3 region: CASRTTGGQPQHF. The CDR3 DNA sequence: TGTGCCAGCAGGACCACAGGGGGGCAGCCCCAGCATTTT.

The V call is TRBV28, the J call TRBJ1-3; 8 nucleotides line up with TRBD1. The germline V gene has CDR1 MDHEN and CDR2 SYDVKM. The junction had 16 bases not matched to a gene; V was cut back by 6 bases and J by 6 bases. This CDR3 has 17 residues. CDR3 sequence reads: CASSPRGDRGKANTIYF. CDR3 nucleotides: TGTGCCAGCAGCCCCCGGGGTGACAGGGGAAAGGCAAACACCATATATTTT.

In its sample, this clone was seen a few times. V is TRBV5-1 and J is TRBJ2-2; 10 positions match TRBD2. Trimming took 4 bases from V and 4 from J; bases not matched to a gene: 4. The CDR3 runs to 15 residues. CDR1 is SGHRS, CDR2 YFSETQ, per germline. The CDR3 sequence: CASSAGTSVTGELFF. The CDR3 nucleotides are TGCGCCAGCAGCGCCGGGACTAGCGTCACCGGGGAGCTGTTTTTT.

This chain links TRBV10-3 with TRBJ1-6; D not resolved. This CDR3 region has 18 residues. V shed 2 bases and J shed 0 bases, with 14 bases lying between them. Looked up from germline, CDR1 is ENHRY and CDR2 is SYGVKD. The CDR3 sequence is CAISERAYASSYNSPLHF. The CDR3 DNA follows: TGTGCCATCAGTGAGAGAGCTTACGCGAGCTCCTATAATTCACCCCTCCACTTT.

The rearrangement joins TRBV2 to TRBJ2-7; D uncertain. Trimming removed 10 bases at V and 0 bases at J, with 13 bases between. The CDR3 runs to 13 residues. Germline loops: CDR1 SNHLY, CDR2 FYNNEI. The CDR3 nucleotides read TGTGCCACCCCCAGGAATAGCTCCTACGAGCAGTACTTC. Its translation is CATPRNSSYEQYF.